This record looks at one T cell receptor beta chain sequence and its context. This sample was included in a study of blood T cell repertoires in COVID-19. CDR1 and CDR2 from the germline V gene are SGDLS and YYNGEE. Trimming removed 0 bases from V and 5 bases from J; junction bases left unmatched: 9. The CDR3 loop spans 17 amino acids. Measured with immunoSEQ multiplex PCR; TCRdb has only the in-frame clones, and not every one. The sample includes hundreds of thousands of clones, roughly 87% seen only once; the top ten take 2.5% to 3%. The origin of this receptor is a woman in her 30s who had recovered from COVID-19. Sequencing was done on a sample of PBMCs or T cells enriched from blood (not recorded which). The chain links TRBV9 to TRBJ2-2; 8 positions agree with TRBD2. DNA of the CDR3: TGTGCCAGCAGCGTAGTTTCCCTCGGGGGGGTTACCGGGGAGCTGTTTTTT. Amino acid sequence: CASSVVSLGGVTGELFF. Full variable domain (rest looked up from reference TRBV9 and TRBJ2-2): DSGVTQTPKHLITATGQRVTLRCSPRSGDLSVYWYQQSLDQGLQFLIQYYNGEERAKGNILERFSAQQFPDLHSELNLSSLELGDSALYFCASSVVSLGGVTGELFFGEGSRLTVL.